The clone carrying this TCR beta chain was seen just once. As yet, its antigen is unknown. The data originate from a study of T cell responses to AZD1222 COVID-19 vaccine. Overall study findings and caveats: Donors were mostly white British, more females; clonal diversity possibly underestimated.

The germline CDR1 and CDR2 sequences are LNHDA and SQIVND (reference sequence). Trimming removed 5 bases at V and 5 bases at J, with 18 bases between. The CDR3 sequence is 15 residues long. The method was immunoSEQ multiplex PCR; TCRdb's version includes in-frame clones alone and lacks a portion of them. This table has roughly 70,000 clones, more than 70% appearing once. The sample consisted of peripheral blood, taken 28 days after the second dose of the MenACWY control vaccine. The clonotype comes from an adult who received the MenACWY meningococcal vaccine as a control. The rearrangement links TRBV19 to TRBJ1-2, with a weak D call TRBD1 (5 bases). The CDR3 sequence: CASSFRETRVYGYTF. CDR3 in DNA: TGTGCCAGTAGTTTCAGGGAAACGCGGGTATATGGCTACACCTTC.